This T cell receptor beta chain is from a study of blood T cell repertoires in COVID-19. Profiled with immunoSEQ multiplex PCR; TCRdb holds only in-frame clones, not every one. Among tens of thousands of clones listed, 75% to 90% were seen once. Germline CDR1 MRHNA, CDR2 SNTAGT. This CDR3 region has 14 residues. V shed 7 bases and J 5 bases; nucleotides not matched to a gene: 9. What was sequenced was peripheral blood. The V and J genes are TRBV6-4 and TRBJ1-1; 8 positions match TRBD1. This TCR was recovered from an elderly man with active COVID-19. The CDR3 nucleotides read TGTGCCAGCAAGGACAGGGCCAGAGGGACTGAAGCTTTCTTT. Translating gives CASKDRARGTEAFF.